This section outlines one T cell receptor (beta chain) sequence together with its context. No antigen is known for it. No quality values exist for individual bases; no much larger clone is one base distant. The High Capacity cDNA Reverse Transcription Kit was used to reverse transcribe all of the isolated RNA, meaning that expressed TCRB transcripts were what got sequenced. Deep immunoSEQ sequencing was performed on naive, central memory and regulatory T cell samples, with an average of approximately 3.9 million total reads per sample. Sorted cells were lysed in RLT buffer and RNA was extracted with DNase-treated RNeasy Micro or Mini kits, depending on cell number. Each cell subset was processed on its own to prevent cross-contamination, while patient and healthy donor samples were processed together. Using the immunoSEQ multiplex PCR, TCRB sequences were amplified from cDNA into 87-bp fragments spanning the CDR3 region. The amplicons were sequenced using the Illumina HiSeq platform. The authors processed their data as follows. Synthetic template baselines were used to correct PCR bias computationally, reads within Hamming distance 2 were collapsed together, and singletons that could not be merged were discarded. By aligning reads against IMGT, V, D and J genes, CDR3 length, and insertions or deletions at six rearrangement sites were assigned. Within each subset, clonotype counts were normalized to the number of sorted cells before true diversity and Gini coefficients were calculated with the tcR R package. Repertoire sharing was quantified using the overlap coefficient calculated on TCRB nucleotide sequences. Out-of-frame TCRB sequences from naive cells were analyzed as a proxy for the pre-selection repertoire. TCRdb stores this immuneACCESS table with in-frame sequences only. Part of the clones is absent; in the studies checked, under half of the shortfall reflects unresolved V genes, and no reason is known for the rest. V, J and clone size are those of that table, while D and trimming were read from the DNA. This sample lists 630,000 or so clones; 11% to 15% were detected once. The ten largest clones add up to 0.035% to 0.04% of the sample.

This entry comes from a study of beta chain features in type 1 diabetes (dated by TCRdb to 2016 to 2019). Concerning the study at large: Mean age, gender distribution, total cell number and subset yield were not different between patients and healthy donors. The study compared the TCRB repertoires of sorted circulating CD4+ T cell subsets in recently diagnosed type 1 diabetes patients with those in matched healthy donors. A total of about 99,000,000 sorted cells were examined across all samples, and RNA yield correlated strongly with the number of cells per subset. Whereas all 30 or so donors provided naive and central memory subsets, regulatory and stem cell-like memory subsets were isolated from just 8 patients and roughly 8 healthy donors.

Reading from cysteine to phenylalanine, the CDR3 counts 16 amino acids. Of all the DNA, just the CDR3 is kept, 48 bases in frame from base 1. V was cut back by 0 bases and J by 6 bases, leaving a gap of 17 bases between them. CDR1 and CDR2 are read off the germline V gene (reference sequence) as LNHNV and YYDKDF. Study-wide findings and limitations: Because small numbers of individuals were included in the HLA sub-analyses, any influence of HLA type on TCRB rearrangement was left unresolved. Fewer insertions and more nucleotide deletions at VDJ recombination sites were observed in patients with type 1 diabetes, implying thymic rearrangement abnormalities. Sequencing cDNA rather than genomic DNA could over-represent highly expressing activated cells, although activation and CD3 levels did not differ between groups. Type 1 diabetes patients showed a moderate but significant shortening of TCRB CDR3 length in all four CD4+ subsets. Naive, central memory and regulatory TCRB repertoires appeared to be more similar among patients than among healthy donors. PCR might favor shorter templates, but patient and control samples were amplified and corrected together, so any skew would affect both groups equally.

Each donor gave one peripheral blood draw, around 100 mL on average, collected into heparinised tubes. Naive, central memory, regulatory and stem cell-like memory CD4+ T cells were sorted on a BD FACSAria II using a panel including CD45RO, CCR7, CD25, CD127, CD95 and CD27. A purity above 95% was achieved for all sorted populations. PBMCs were isolated right away by Lymphoprep density gradient centrifugation and were stained directly, without culture. So that batch effects would be minimized, each experiment stained and sorted samples in pairs, pairing one healthy donor with one patient. The sequencing sample was made of naive CD4+ T cells from blood. The meaning of the sample's cell subset or site label: true naive CD4+ T cells. The TCR sequence derives from a man aged 18 to 30 with type 1 diabetes. The chain couples TRBV15 to TRBJ2-5; the D gene remains uncertain. The CDR3 region reads CATSRDNTFAPQTQYF. The DNA is as follows: TGTGCCACCAGCAGAGATAATACCTTCGCCCCCCAGACCCAGTACTTC.